This entry concerns a single T cell receptor beta chain. Its antigen is undetermined. Investigators reverse transcribed all isolated RNA, so they sequenced expressed TCRB transcripts. Some 3.4 million reads were obtained on average from naive, central memory and regulatory T cell samples. Profiling relied on immunoSEQ multiplex PCR, and the TCRdb table lists in-frame clones only, not all of them. This table has approximately 250,000 clones, approximately 11% appearing once. This record comes from a study of beta chain features in type 1 diabetes. General study points: Researchers report that Type 1 diabetes patients had moderately but significantly shorter TCRB CDR3s across all four CD4+ subsets.

The V gene's germline CDR1 is SGHAT and CDR2 FQNNGV. The ends were cut back, 1 base at V and 0 bases at J, with 13 bases in the middle. The CDR3 spans 17 residues. The rearrangement uses TRBV11-2 and TRBJ2-4; perhaps TRBD1 as D (6 bases). The source material was naive CD4+ T cells from blood. This sequence originates from a man aged 30 to 39 with type 1 diabetes. CDR3 region: CASSLVGQGLAKNIQYF. CDR3 DNA: TGTGCCAGCAGCTTAGTGGGACAAGGATTAGCCAAAAACATTCAGTACTTC.